This T cell receptor (beta chain) was obtained from a study of cytotoxic CD8 clonotypes in ibrutinib-treated CLL. At the level of the study: There were 11 relapsed/refractory patients and about 14 treatment-naive patients, and fewer than 18 were IGHV unmutated.

Findings and limits, study-wide: With treatment, public clonotypes, which were uncommon, either contracted or remained stable.

For TCR beta libraries, roughly 2 micrograms of genomic DNA were obtained from cryopreserved PBMCs. The V end lost 4 bases, the J end lost 7 bases, and 17 bases lay between the germline ends. This CDR3 comprises 15 residues. Germline CDR1 is WSHSY and CDR2 is SAAADI. TCRdb's copy holds only in-frame clones and misses some; the assay was immunoSEQ multiplex PCR. This table has roughly 190,000 clones, approximately 72% appearing once. In this sample, this clone turned up a few times. What it binds is unknown. This receptor was obtained from a human donor with chronic lymphocytic leukemia. This chain connects TRBV10-2 to TRBJ2-1, with D maybe TRBD2 (6 bases). The source was PBMCs, collected after 24 months of ibrutinib treatment. This CDR3 is CASSVGIAASNEQFF. In nucleotides, the CDR3 is TGCGCCAGCAGTGTCGGAATAGCGGCCTCGAATGAGCAGTTCTTC.